The 8 T cell receptor beta chains below come from one sample, sequenced in a study of T cell clonality in common variable immunodeficiency. Sequencing was performed with immunoSEQ multiplex PCR; in TCRdb, only in-frame clones are kept and a portion is missing. Recorded here are about 35,000 clones, none singletons. Sequenced input: peripheral blood mononuclear cells. These receptors all come from a person aged 18 to 70 in good health.

This clone came up a few times. The read ends 3 residues before the CDR3 terminus; that terminus is restored from the germline J gene. The chain recombines TRBV18 with TRBJ1-1, with D possibly matching TRBD1 (5 bases). V was trimmed by 3 bases and J by 6 bases, leaving 17 bases between them. The CDR3 has 15 amino acids. Germline CDR1 KGHSH, CDR2 LQKENI. The sequenced part of the CDR3 DNA is TGTGCCAGCTCACCCGGCGGGGGGGGGATATCTGAA. Amino acid sequence: CASSPGGGGISE. In full, the CDR3 is CASSPGGGGISEAFF.

In its sample, this clone was seen many times. The CDR3 goes on 3 residues after the read ends, and that part is filled in from the germline J gene. J is TRBJ2-1 and V is TRBV20-1; 7 nucleotides match TRBD2. There are 15 residues in the CDR3. Germline lookup yields CDR1 DFQATT and CDR2 SNEGSKA (reference sequence). Trimming removed 6 bases from V and 6 bases from J; junction bases left unmatched: 14. The chain's CDR3 is CSAPRFDGTTNEQFF. CDR3 bases read: TGCAGTGCACCCCGCTTTGACGGGACTACCAATGAG.

This clone was seen at least ten times. The read comes to an end 3 residues before the CDR3 does, leaving the germline J gene to fill in the end. The chain recombines TRBV30 with TRBJ2-1; 11 bases match TRBD2. The CDR3 runs to 15 residues. Germline V CDR1 and CDR2: GTSNPN, SVGIG (reference sequence). Unmatched junction bases numbered 4, after V lost 5 bases and J lost 1 base. The sequenced part of the CDR3 DNA is TGTGCCTGGTCTAGCGGGAGGCTATCCTACAATGAG. Protein product: CAWSSGRLSYNE. The whole CDR3 protein is CAWSSGRLSYNEQFF.

This clone has ten or more counts. Read coverage stops 3 residues before the CDR3 terminus; the germline J gene supplies the remainder. This chain joins TRBV20-1 and TRBJ2-1; D remains ambiguous. The V gene's germline CDR1 is DFQATT and CDR2 SNEGSKA (reference sequence). The V end was cut by 6 bases, the J end by 3 bases, with 12 bases between. The CDR3 runs 13 residues. CDR3 bases read: TGCAGTGCCAAATCCCCTAGCTACAATGAG. As protein: CSAKSPSYNE. The complete CDR3 protein is CSAKSPSYNEQFF.

This clone came up many times. CDR3 bases read: TGTGCCAGCAGCGTGGACAAACGGCCC. Translated, it gives CASSVDKRP. From start to end, the CDR3 is CASSVDKRPQHF. The J gene is TRBJ1-5, the V gene TRBV28, with D possibly matching TRBD1 (5 bases). The read ends 3 residues before the CDR3 terminus; that terminus is restored from the germline J gene. With 6 bases removed from V and 9 bases from J, the gap between germline ends came to 12 bases. Germline V gives CDR1 MDHEN, CDR2 SYDVKM. The CDR3 has 12 amino acids.

In its sample, this clone was seen many times. The sequenced fragment ends 3 residues before the CDR3 boundary, so the rest is inferred from the germline J gene. The chain joins TRBV5-1 to TRBJ1-1; D remains unclear. The CDR3 loop spans 13 amino acids. V shed 0 bases and J shed 7 bases, with 10 bases lying between them. From germline, CDR1 is SGHRS and CDR2 YFSETQ. The CDR3 sequence: CASSLAAGVEAFF. The covered CDR3 bases are TGCGCCAGCAGCTTGGCCGCAGGAGTTGAA. Full variable domain (remainder filled in from reference TRBV5-1 and TRBJ1-1): KAGVTQTPRYLIKTRGQQVTLSCSPISGHRSVSWYQQTPGQGLQFLFEYFSETQRNKGNFPGRFSGRQFSNSRSEMNVSTLELGDSALYLCASSLAAGVEAFFGQGTRLTVV.

This clone appeared many times. The read halts 3 residues ahead of the CDR3 end, with the missing end drawn from the germline J gene. V and J are TRBV7-2 and TRBJ2-7; D is unresolved. CDR1 and CDR2 from the germline V gene are SGHTA and FQGNSA. Trimming stripped 2 bases from V and 5 bases from J, with 10 bases between. CDR3 length: 13 residues. CDR3 DNA, as far as it was read: TGTGCCAGCAGCTTAAGCAAATTAGACGAG. Protein sequence: CASSLSKLDE. The full-length CDR3 reads as CASSLSKLDEQYF.

This clone was counted a few times. The DNA ends 3 residues before the CDR3 does, and the rest of the CDR3 is filled in from the germline J gene. J is TRBJ2-3 and V is TRBV5-1; no clear D gene. The CDR3 extends over 15 amino acids. V shed 0 bases and J shed 4 bases, with 12 bases lying between them. Germline V gene sequence: CDR1 SGHRS, CDR2 YFSETQ. CDR3 DNA (partial): TGCGCCAGCAGCTTGGGTCCAGAAAAGGCAGATACG. Encoded protein: CASSLGPEKADT. The full CDR3 reads CASSLGPEKADTQYF.